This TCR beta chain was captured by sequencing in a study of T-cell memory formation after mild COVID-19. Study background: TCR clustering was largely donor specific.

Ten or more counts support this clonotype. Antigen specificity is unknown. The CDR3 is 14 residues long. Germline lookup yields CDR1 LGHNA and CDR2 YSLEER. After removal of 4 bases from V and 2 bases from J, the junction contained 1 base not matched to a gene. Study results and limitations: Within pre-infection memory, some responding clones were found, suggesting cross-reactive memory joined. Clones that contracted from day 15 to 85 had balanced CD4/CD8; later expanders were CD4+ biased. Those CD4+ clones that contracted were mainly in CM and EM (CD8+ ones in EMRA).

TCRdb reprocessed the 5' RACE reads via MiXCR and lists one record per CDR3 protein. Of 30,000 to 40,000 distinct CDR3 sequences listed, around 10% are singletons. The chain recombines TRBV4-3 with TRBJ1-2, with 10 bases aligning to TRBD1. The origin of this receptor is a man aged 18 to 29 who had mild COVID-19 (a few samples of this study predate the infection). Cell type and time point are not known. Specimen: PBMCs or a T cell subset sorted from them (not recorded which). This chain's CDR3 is CASSPGQGNYGYTF. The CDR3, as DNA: TGCGCCAGCAGCCCGGGACAGGGGAACTATGGCTACACCTTC.